This T cell receptor beta chain was found in a study of brain metastases from non-small cell lung cancer. Sequenced by immunoSEQ multiplex PCR; TCRdb stores in-frame clones only, minus some. The data contain about 920 clones, nearly 95% of them singletons. This clone was counted a single time. The CDR3 loop spans 14 amino acids. Germline assignment: CDR1 KGHSH and CDR2 LQKENI. Trimming removed 3 bases at V and 5 bases at J, with 14 bases between. This sequence originates from a donor at least 40 years old with non-small cell lung cancer. The sample consisted of tumor-adjacent normal tissue. V usage is TRBV18 and J usage is TRBJ2-7; no firm D call. The CDR3 reads CASSPDNGGNEQYF. The DNA for the CDR3 is TGTGCCAGCTCACCCGACAACGGTGGTAACGAGCAGTACTTC.